This T cell receptor beta chain was recorded in a study of T-cell memory formation after mild COVID-19. Overall study context: Largely, TCR clusters stayed within a single donor. Overall study results and limits: The CD4+ clones that contracted clustered mainly within CM and EM, and the CD8+ clones concentrated in EMRA. Clones that contracted from day 15 to 85 had balanced CD4/CD8; later expanders were CD4+ biased.

Trimming removed 5 bases at V and 0 bases at J, with 4 bases between. CDR1 and CDR2 (germline): SGHTA, FQGNSA. The CDR3 spans 13 residues. In this sample, this clonotype turned up a few times. Its antigen is as yet unknown. In TCRdb, the 5' RACE reads were re-called with MiXCR into one record per CDR3 protein. This sample carries more than 250,000 distinct CDR3 sequences, around 15% of them seen once, and the ten largest clones take 20% to 25%. The specimen sequenced was PBMCs or a T cell subset sorted from them (not recorded which). The genes are TRBV7-2 and TRBJ2-2; D uncertain. This clonotype was sampled from a man in his late teens or twenties who had mild COVID-19 (a few samples of this study predate the infection). Cell type and time point are not known. CDR3 coding DNA: TGTGCCAGCAGCGGGCCGAACACCGGGGAGCTGTTTTTT. It yields the protein CASSGPNTGELFF.